Following are 32 T cell receptor beta chains from one sample sequenced in a study of blood T cell repertoires in COVID-19. Some clones are missing from TCRdb's copy, which holds only in-frame ones; the method was immunoSEQ multiplex PCR. The table records around 100,000 clones, approximately 84% of them present only once. Sequencing input: peripheral blood. The receptors derive from a human donor in a cohort sampled during active COVID-19.

The CDR3 DNA is TGTGCCAGCAGCTTGACTGCGGAAGATACGCAGTATTTT. Translated, it gives CASSLTAEDTQYF. The chain is built from TRBV5-4 and TRBJ2-3; D is uncertain. CDR3 length equals 13 residues. Germline values: CDR1 SGHNT, CDR2 YYREEE (reference sequence). V lost 1 base and J lost 5, with 8 bases in between.

The chain employs TRBV5-4 and TRBJ2-2; 7 bases map to TRBD1. This CDR3 spans 15 amino acids. Germline CDR1 SGHNT, CDR2 YYREEE (reference sequence). V lost 2 bases and J lost 2; bases outside the gene matches: 3. CDR3 sequence: CASSFRQGNTGELFF. CDR3 DNA sequence: TGTGCCAGCAGCTTCAGACAGGGAAACACCGGGGAGCTGTTTTTT.

The chain recombines TRBV6-5 with TRBJ1-3, with 8 bases fitting TRBD1. J was trimmed by 9 bases and V by 10 bases; bases with no gene match: 8. The V gene's germline CDR1 is MNHEY and CDR2 SVGAGI. The CDR3 has 12 residues. The CDR3 reads CATRTGTATIYF. Here the CDR3 DNA reads TGTGCCACCCGGACAGGGACCGCCACCATATATTTT.

This rearrangement joins TRBV9 to TRBJ2-3; weak D call: TRBD1 (5 bases). Trimming pared 2 bases from V and 1 base from J, leaving 8 bases between. CDR1 and CDR2 (germline): SGDLS, YYNGEE. The CDR3 runs 14 residues. DNA for the CDR3: TGTGCCAGCAGCGTGACAGTAGGCACAGATACGCAGTATTTT. It is translated as CASSVTVGTDTQYF.

V usage is TRBV5-1 and J usage is TRBJ2-3; 7 nucleotides agree with TRBD2. This CDR3 is built from 14 residues. Germline V gives CDR1 SGHRS, CDR2 YFSETQ. J gave up 8 bases and V 4 bases, and 10 bases lay outside the gene matches. As DNA, the CDR3 is TGCGCCAGCAGCCCCGGGGAGGGAATGAGTACGCAGTATTTT. It codes for CASSPGEGMSTQYF. Full variable domain (missing parts from reference TRBV5-1 and TRBJ2-3): KAGVTQTPRYLIKTRGQQVTLSCSPISGHRSVSWYQQTPGQGLQFLFEYFSETQRNKGNFPGRFSGRQFSNSRSEMNVSTLELGDSALYLCASSPGEGMSTQYFGPGTRLTVL.

CDR3 DNA sequence: TGTGCCAGCAGCCAAGCGGGCGGGTCTGGGGCCAACGTCCTGACTTTC. Encoded protein: CASSQAGGSGANVLTF. The chain recombines TRBV3-1 (or the pseudogene TRBV3-2) with TRBJ2-6; TRBD2 is a possible D gene (5 bases). The CDR3 contains 16 residues. Trimming pared 1 base from V and 1 base from J, leaving 8 bases between. CDR1 and CDR2 (germline): LGHDT, YNNKEL (reference sequence).

J is TRBJ2-3 and V is TRBV3-1 (or the pseudogene TRBV3-2); 9 nucleotides match TRBD2. This CDR3 spans 18 amino acids. From germline, CDR1 is LGHDT and CDR2 YNNKEL (reference sequence). The J segment lost 0 bases and the V segment lost 6 bases, leaving 13 bases of the junction unmatched. CDR3 in DNA: TGTGCCAGCAGTACCCGGGTAGCGGGGGAAACTAGCACAGATACGCAGTATTTT. This codes for CASSTRVAGETSTDTQYF.

The V and J genes are TRBV2 and TRBJ2-7; 7 bases are shared with TRBD1. The V segment lost 4 bases and the J segment 6 bases; nucleotides outside the gene matches: 9. Germline loops: CDR1 SNHLY, CDR2 FYNNEI. The CDR3 is 14 amino acids. In DNA, the CDR3 is TGTGCCAGCAGTGCCAGACAGGGTCTAAGCGAGCAGTACTTC. Encoded protein: CASSARQGLSEQYF.

In its sample, this clone was seen once. The V and J genes are TRBV5-4 and TRBJ1-2; 7 bases map to TRBD1. The CDR3 loop spans 15 amino acids. Germline values: CDR1 SGHNT, CDR2 YYREEE (reference sequence). J was trimmed by 3 bases and V by 0 bases; bases with no gene match: 5. The chain's CDR3 is CASSLDRRGDYGYTF. DNA for the CDR3: TGTGCCAGCAGCTTGGACCGCAGGGGGGACTATGGCTACACCTTC.

The genes are TRBV3-1 (or the pseudogene TRBV3-2) and TRBJ2-1, with 10 bases fitting TRBD2. The V segment lost 3 bases and the J segment 4 bases; nucleotides outside the gene matches: 6. CDR3 length equals 16 residues. Germline CDR1 LGHDT, CDR2 YNNKEL (reference sequence). CDR3 amino acids: CASSQALAGAYNEQFF. The DNA of the CDR3 is TGTGCCAGCAGCCAGGCCCTAGCGGGGGCTTACAATGAGCAGTTCTTC.

The chain recombines TRBV6-5 with TRBJ1-1; TRBD1 agrees at 9 bases. The germline V gene encodes CDR1 MNHEY and CDR2 SVGAGI. Trimming took 7 bases from V and 5 from J; bases not matched to a gene: 8. The CDR3 consists of 14 residues. The CDR3 DNA reads as TGTGCCAGCAACTATCGGACAGGGGAAACTGAAGCTTTCTTT. Amino acids: CASNYRTGETEAFF.

V and J are TRBV2 and TRBJ2-7; 11 bases map to TRBD2. Trimming removed 4 bases from V and 7 bases from J; junction bases left unmatched: 9. This CDR3 comprises 15 residues. The germline V gene has CDR1 SNHLY and CDR2 FYNNEI. As DNA, the CDR3 is TGTGCCAGCAGTGCTACCGGGACTAGCGGATATGAGCAGTACTTC. This translates into CASSATGTSGYEQYF. The full variable domain, its missing parts supplied by reference TRBV2 and TRBJ2-7, is EPEVTQTPSHQVTQMGQEVILRCVPISNHLYFYWYRQILGQKVEFLVSFYNNEISEKSEIFDDQFSVERPDGSNFTLKIRSTKLEDSAMYFCASSATGTSGYEQYFGPGTRLTVT.

The J gene is TRBJ1-1, the V gene TRBV4-3, with 11 bases matching TRBD1. This CDR3 contains 14 residues. The V gene's germline CDR1 is LGHNA and CDR2 YSLEER. V lost 4 bases to trimming and J lost 5 bases; unmatched junction nucleotides: 3. The CDR3 coding sequence is TGCGCCAGCAGCCCAGGGACAGGGGGTACTGAAGCTTTCTTT. As protein: CASSPGTGGTEAFF.

This clone came up once. The chain joins TRBV7-9 to TRBJ2-3, with TRBD2 as a possible D gene (7 bases). The CDR3 has 14 residues. V gave up 5 bases and J gave up 4 bases, with 13 bases separating them. Germline V gene lookup returns CDR1 SEHNR and CDR2 FQNEAQ (reference sequence). CDR3 nucleotide sequence: TGTGCCAGCAGCGTACCGGGGGGCTCAGATACGCAGTATTTT. Protein sequence: CASSVPGGSDTQYF.

This clone was found a few times. The chain employs TRBV5-1 and TRBJ1-6; D is unclear. V was cut by 1 base and J by 9 bases, with 14 bases left in between. CDR1 SGHRS and CDR2 YFSETQ come from the germline V gene. The CDR3 runs to 15 residues. CDR3 loop: CASSLRTGEGSPLHF. DNA of the CDR3: TGCGCCAGCAGCTTGAGGACGGGAGAGGGTTCACCCCTCCACTTT.

The chain combines TRBV19 with TRBJ2-3, with a weak D call TRBD2 (7 bases). Germline V gene lookup returns CDR1 LNHDA and CDR2 SQIVND (reference sequence). Trimming removed 6 bases at V and 2 bases at J, with 12 bases between. The CDR3 is made up of 14 amino acids. The CDR3 here is CASRRAGATDTQYF. For the CDR3, the DNA is TGTGCCAGTAGGCGGGCGGGGGCCACAGATACGCAGTATTTT. Full variable domain (rest looked up from reference TRBV19 and TRBJ2-3): DGGITQSPKYLFRKEGQNVTLSCEQNLNHDAMYWYRQDPGQGLRLIYYSQIVNDFQKGDIAEGYSVSREKKESFPLTVTSAQKNPTAFYLCASRRAGATDTQYFGPGTRLTVL.

The rearrangement uses TRBV18 and TRBJ2-5, with D hard to call. V lost 3 bases, J lost 5 bases, and 10 bases lay in between. The germline gives CDR1 KGHSH, CDR2 LQKENI. This CDR3 is built from 13 residues. The CDR3 loop is CASSPIPSETQYF. CDR3 sequence (DNA): TGTGCCAGCTCACCTATCCCGTCGGAGACCCAGTACTTC.

This clone has only one observation. V gene TRBV4-1 combines with J gene TRBJ2-1, with 11 positions matching TRBD1. CDR1 MGHRA and CDR2 YSYEKL come from the germline V gene. The junction had 6 bases not matched to a gene; V was cut back by 0 bases and J by 5 bases. There are 17 residues in the CDR3. In DNA form, the CDR3 reads TGCGCCAGCAGCCAAGATCAGGGGACAGGGGGAAACAATGAGCAGTTCTTC. It codes for CASSQDQGTGGNNEQFF.

This clone was detected once. The rearrangement uses TRBV9 and TRBJ1-2, with a possible D match to TRBD1 (6 bases). With 2 bases removed from V and 3 bases from J, the gap between germline ends came to 11 bases. Per the germline V gene, CDR1 is SGDLS and CDR2 is YYNGEE. The CDR3 sequence is 14 residues long. The CDR3 DNA reads TGTGCCAGCAGCGTGGGTGGGGGCGACTATGGCTACACCTTC. As protein: CASSVGGGDYGYTF.

This sequence joins TRBV18 and TRBJ1-1; TRBD1 matches at 10 bases. The CDR3 spans 15 residues. V dropped 5 bases and J dropped 3; count of bases not matched to a gene: 6. CDR1 KGHSH and CDR2 LQKENI come from the germline V gene. CDR3 coding DNA: TGTGCCAGCTCATTCGGGACAGGGGTTTACACTGAAGCTTTCTTT. Translated: CASSFGTGVYTEAFF. Variable domain in full (rest from reference TRBV18 and TRBJ1-1): NAGVMQNPRHLVRRRGQEARLRCSPMKGHSHVYWYRQLPEEGLKFMVYLQKENIIDESGMPKERFSAEFPKEGPSILRIQQVVRGDSAAYFCASSFGTGVYTEAFFGQGTRLTVV.

The rearrangement links TRBV11-3 to TRBJ2-2; D gene ambiguous. The CDR3 runs to 15 residues. V dropped 3 bases and J dropped 1 base, with 9 bases sitting between them. In germline, CDR1 is SGHNT, CDR2 YENEEA. CDR3 residues: CASSFGRLNTGELFF. CDR3 nucleotide sequence: TGTGCCAGCAGCTTTGGCAGGTTGAACACCGGGGAGCTGTTTTTT.

The J gene is TRBJ2-5, the V gene TRBV9, with TRBD2 identical over 8 bases. Germline loops: CDR1 SGDLS, CDR2 YYNGEE. The V gene end was trimmed by 0 bases and the J gene end by 5 bases; junction bases not matched to a gene: 6. CDR3 length: 15 residues. The CDR3 loop reads CASSVAGGLRETQYF. For the CDR3, the DNA is TGTGCCAGCAGCGTAGCGGGGGGGCTCCGGGAGACCCAGTACTTC.

The chain carries TRBV3-1 (or the pseudogene TRBV3-2) and TRBJ1-6; the match to TRBD1 covers 7 bases. Per the germline V gene, CDR1 is LGHDT and CDR2 is YNNKEL (reference sequence). V dropped 1 base and J dropped 13; count of bases not matched to a gene: 7. There are 14 residues in the CDR3. The CDR3 is CASSQVTGTRPLHF. In DNA form, the CDR3 reads TGTGCCAGCAGCCAAGTGACAGGGACAAGGCCCCTCCACTTT.

The J gene is TRBJ1-5, the V gene TRBV18; perhaps TRBD1 as D (5 bases). Trimming removed 2 bases at V and 11 bases at J, with 25 bases between. The germline V gene encodes CDR1 KGHSH and CDR2 LQKENI. The CDR3 has 17 residues. This CDR3 reads CASSPWGTETANSAQHF. Written as DNA, the CDR3 is TGTGCCAGCTCACCATGGGGCACCGAGACAGCCAACTCAGCCCAGCATTTT. Drawing the rest from reference TRBV18 and TRBJ1-5, the complete variable domain is NAGVMQNPRHLVRRRGQEARLRCSPMKGHSHVYWYRQLPEEGLKFMVYLQKENIIDESGMPKERFSAEFPKEGPSILRIQQVVRGDSAAYFCASSPWGTETANSAQHFGDGTRLSIL.

This clone was recorded a few times. The J gene is TRBJ1-1, the V gene TRBV7-2, with TRBD1 matching over 8 bases. Germline CDR1 and CDR2: SGHTA and FQGNSA. With 3 bases clipped from V and 0 bases from J, the junction kept 3 bases outside the gene matches. The CDR3 length is 15 residues. CDR3 region: CASSFRTGMNTEAFF. For the CDR3, the DNA is TGTGCCAGCAGCTTTCGGACAGGGATGAACACTGAAGCTTTCTTT. The variable domain in full, completed from reference TRBV7-2 and TRBJ1-1, reads GAGVSQSPSNKVTEKGKDVELRCDPISGHTALYWYRQSLGQGLEFLIYFQGNSAPDKSGLPSDRFSAERTGGSVSTLTIQRTQQEDSAVYLCASSFRTGMNTEAFFGQGTRLTVV.

CDR3 residues: CASRPGTGGVYEQYF. CDR3 nucleotides: TGTGCCAGCAGACCCGGGACAGGGGGCGTCTACGAGCAGTACTTC. The chain couples TRBV21-1 to TRBJ2-7; the D call in the table, TRBD1, was not verified against the DNA. TRBV21-1 is shown as a pseudogene. This CDR3 comprises 15 residues.

V gene TRBV4-3 combines with J gene TRBJ1-2, with D perhaps TRBD1 (6 bases). Per germline, CDR1 LGHNA and CDR2 YSLEER. V lost 0 bases and J 8 bases, leaving 19 bases between the germline ends. The CDR3 length is 16 residues. For the CDR3, the DNA is TGCGCCAGCAGCCAAGATCATACAGGGAGCTTCGGGGGCTACACCTTC. Protein product: CASSQDHTGSFGGYTF.

This clone came up many times. The rearrangement joins TRBV5-4 to TRBJ1-5, with 7 bases fitting TRBD1. Trimming at V came to 6 bases and at J to 3 bases, leaving 12 bases not matched to a gene. The CDR3 spans 16 residues. Germline V CDR1 and CDR2: SGHNT, YYREEE (reference sequence). CDR3 in DNA: TGTGCCAGCACAGGAGGGACAGCAACCCTCAATCAGCCCCAGCATTTT. Encoded protein: CASTGGTATLNQPQHF.

The chain links TRBV27 to TRBJ2-5, with 8 positions matching TRBD2. Germline V gene sequence: CDR1 MNHEY, CDR2 SMNVEV (reference sequence). Germline trimming cut 2 bases from V and 4 bases from J; bases unmatched to any gene: 6. The CDR3 covers 15 residues. The CDR3 nucleotides read TGTGCCAGCAGTTTAATGTTTGGGACTAGAGAGACCCAGTACTTC. This codes for CASSLMFGTRETQYF.

V gene TRBV5-4 combines with J gene TRBJ2-2, with TRBD1 identical over 7 bases. CDR1 is SGHNT and CDR2 is YYREEE in the germline V gene (reference sequence). The CDR3 covers 16 residues. Trimming took 3 bases from V and 5 from J; bases not matched to a gene: 10. The CDR3 DNA reads as TGTGCCAGCAGCTCAGCGACAGGGATGGCGACCGGGGAGCTGTTTTTT. Protein sequence: CASSSATGMATGELFF.

The chain has TRBV3-1 (or the pseudogene TRBV3-2) and TRBJ1-1; TRBD1 matches at 8 bases. The germline V gene has CDR1 LGHDT and CDR2 YNNKEL (reference sequence). V gave up 7 bases and J gave up 0 bases; unmatched junction bases: 7. CDR3 length equals 15 residues. CDR3 DNA: TGTGCCAGCAAACGGGACAGGAACATGAACACTGAAGCTTTCTTT. Amino acids: CASKRDRNMNTEAFF.

The V call is TRBV11-3, the J call TRBJ2-5, with 9 bases that match TRBD1. In germline, CDR1 is SGHNT, CDR2 YENEEA. The V and J ends lost 5 bases and 5 bases, in that order; junction bases with no gene match: 6. This CDR3 spans 14 amino acids. As DNA, the CDR3 is TGTGCCAGCAGCCTGGACAGGGGATTCGAGACCCAGTACTTC. Translating gives CASSLDRGFETQYF. The whole variable domain, remainder taken from reference TRBV11-3 and TRBJ2-5, is EAGVVQSPRYKIIEKKQPVAFWCNPISGHNTLYWYLQNLGQGPELLIRYENEEAVDDSQLPKDRFSAERLKGVDSTLKIQPAELGDSAVYLCASSLDRGFETQYFGPGTRLLVL.